A single sample is the source of the 15 T cell receptor beta chains below, sequenced in a study of CD8+CD57+ T cells in acquired aplastic anemia. CDR3 and TCR beta VDJ profiling relied on a genomic DNA template. TCRdb re-called the reads through MiXCR, storing one row per CDR3 protein. There are some 170,000 distinct CDR3 sequences in the sample; 47% occur only once, and about 1% lies in the top ten. CD8+CD57+ cell expansion had been shown by flow cytometry in patients chosen for sequencing. The sample comprised sorted CD4+, CD8+, or CD8+CD57+ T cells (not recorded which) from PBMCs. These receptor sequences come from a human donor with aplastic anemia.

This clonotype was detected many times. V is TRBV10-3 and J is TRBJ2-1; 8 bases are a match to TRBD1. Germline CDR1 and CDR2: ENHRY and SYGVKD. The CDR3 covers 13 residues. The J segment lost 10 bases and the V segment lost 7 bases, leaving 9 bases of the junction unmatched. In DNA, the CDR3 is TGTGCCATCAATCAGGGGGCGAACACCGAGCAGTTCTTC. Translated: CAINQGANTEQFF.

This clonotype was detected ten times or more. The genes are TRBV19 and TRBJ2-1; 11 positions match TRBD1. The CDR3 has 17 amino acids. J gave up 6 bases and V 1 base, and 8 bases lay outside the gene matches. Per germline, CDR1 LNHDA and CDR2 SQIVND (reference sequence). CDR3 coding DNA: TGTGCCAGTAGTATAGTCCTAGGGGGGACAGGGGGCAATGAGCAGTTCTTC. It codes for CASSIVLGGTGGNEQFF.

The chain carries TRBV11-1 and TRBJ1-1, with D uncertain. V lost 1 base and J 5 bases, leaving 11 bases between the germline ends. CDR1 SGHAT and CDR2 FQDESV come from the germline V gene (reference sequence). The CDR3 has 14 amino acids. CDR3 in amino acids: CASSLGGVVTEAFF. The CDR3 DNA reads as TGTGCCAGCAGCTTAGGAGGAGTTGTTACTGAAGCTTTCTTT.

The V and J genes are TRBV18 and TRBJ2-3; D is possibly TRBD1 (6 bases). CDR3 size: 16 residues. V lost 4 bases, J lost 1 base, and 15 bases lay in between. Germline lookup yields CDR1 KGHSH and CDR2 LQKENI. This CDR3 is CASSQPLGARTDTQYF. For the CDR3, the DNA is TGTGCCAGCTCACAGCCGCTGGGGGCCCGCACAGATACGCAGTATTTT.

The J gene is TRBJ2-3, the V gene TRBV13; D may be TRBD1 (6 bases). The CDR3 loop spans 14 amino acids. Germline values: CDR1 PRHDT, CDR2 FYEKMQ (reference sequence). V lost 11 bases, J lost 1 base, and 16 bases lay in between. Here the CDR3 DNA reads TGTGCCTGCTCGCAGGGGTCACGCACAGATACGCAGTATTTT. Translation: CACSQGSRTDTQYF.

The rearrangement links TRBV19 to TRBJ1-1; the match to TRBD1 covers 7 bases. Germline assignment: CDR1 LNHDA and CDR2 SQIVND (reference sequence). With V trimmed by 3 bases and J by 7 bases, 2 bases remained unmatched. This CDR3 is built from 12 residues. CDR3: CASSIDRVEAFF. The DNA of the CDR3 is TGTGCCAGTAGTATCGACAGGGTTGAAGCTTTCTTT.

This chain joins TRBV5-1 and TRBJ1-1; D may be TRBD1 (6 bases). This CDR3 contains 14 residues. The V gene's germline CDR1 is SGHRS and CDR2 YFSETQ. The ends were cut back, 4 bases at V and 4 bases at J, with 14 bases in the middle. In DNA form, the CDR3 reads TGCGCCAGCAGCGCACAGGGAGTCAGCACTGAAGCTTTCTTT. This sequence encodes CASSAQGVSTEAFF.

V and J are TRBV6-1 and TRBJ1-1; D not resolved. Per the germline V gene, CDR1 is MNHNS and CDR2 is SASEGT. This CDR3 spans 16 amino acids. Trimming stripped 4 bases from V and 1 base from J, with 16 bases between. CDR3 coding DNA: TGTGCCAGCAGTGCCGAGGGCTCATATCGGAACACTGAAGCTTTCTTT. It encodes CASSAEGSYRNTEAFF.

The chain carries TRBV6-2 or TRBV6-3 and TRBJ2-1; D remains unclear. Trimming removed 6 bases at V and 8 bases at J, with 8 bases between. The length of the CDR3 is 11 residues. In germline, CDR1 is MNHEY, CDR2 SVGEGT. The CDR3 DNA reads TGTGCCAGCAGCCGGTTTGATGAGCAGTTCTTC. Translating gives CASSRFDEQFF.

This clonotype occurred many times. The chain recombines TRBV6-1 with TRBJ1-6; D ambiguous. This CDR3 spans 14 amino acids. Trimming took 3 bases from V and 5 from J, leaving 8 bases between them. In germline, CDR1 is MNHNS, CDR2 SASEGT. DNA for the CDR3: TGTGCCAGCAGTGATCGACTGGATAATTCACCCCTCCACTTT. Residues: CASSDRLDNSPLHF.

This clonotype was found a few times. A junction end diverges from the germline sequence, so it may reflect a read error. The chain links TRBV7-3 to TRBJ2-3, with D possibly matching TRBD2 (5 bases). The CDR3 is 14 amino acids. CDR1 and CDR2 (germline): SGHTA, FQGTGA. In DNA form, the CDR3 reads TGTGCCAGCAGCCTTAGAGCTAGCACAGATACGCTGTATTTT. Its translation is CASSLRASTDTLYF.

The chain is built from TRBV12-5 and TRBJ1-2, with 9 nucleotides matching TRBD1. Trimming cost V 5 bases and J 8 bases; bases outside gene matches: 9. Germline assignment: CDR1 LGHNT and CDR2 FRNRAP. CDR3 length: 14 amino acids. CDR3: CASGPEDRGRGYTF. The CDR3 nucleotides read TGTGCTAGTGGTCCCGAGGACAGGGGACGAGGCTACACCTTC.

In regard to this clonotype: This may be a read error: a much more frequent sequence differs by one nucleotide. This chain joins TRBV10-3 and TRBJ2-1, with 10 nucleotides matching TRBD2. CDR1 ENHRY and CDR2 SYGVKD come from the germline V gene. The CDR3 covers 14 residues. CDR3 loop: CATRPTSGHNGQFF. CDR3 DNA sequence: TGTGCCACCCGACCGACTAGCGGGCACAATGGGCAGTTCTTC.

V and J are TRBV4-1 and TRBJ2-2; weak D call: TRBD1 (6 bases). Germline V gene data show CDR1 as MGHRA and CDR2 as YSYEKL. This CDR3 spans 15 amino acids. V was trimmed by 1 base and J by 4 bases, leaving 10 bases between them. The CDR3, as DNA: TGCGCCAGCAGCCAAGGATCCAGGGGCACCGGGGAGCTGTTTTTT. It codes for CASSQGSRGTGELFF.

The V gene is TRBV15, the J gene TRBJ2-5, with no clear D. Germline values: CDR1 LNHNV, CDR2 YYDKDF (reference sequence). The CDR3 is made up of 14 amino acids. V dropped 5 bases and J dropped 5 bases, with 15 bases sitting between them. CDR3 nucleotide sequence: TGTGCCACCAGCGATCGGAAGGGATGGGAGACCCAGTACTTC. The encoded protein is CATSDRKGWETQYF.